These T cell receptor beta chains were read from a single sample in a study of CD8 T cells in ankylosing spondylitis. Each CDR3 protein is one row after TCRdb ran MiXCR on the 5' RACE reads. The sample yields about 540,000 distinct CDR3 sequences, roughly 12% seen once. The sequenced material came from blood, either unsorted or a sorted T cell fraction (not recorded which). The receptors were gathered from a male donor with ankylosing spondylitis. Each CDR3 is given with its conserved first and last residue.

>TRBV7-9|TRBJ2-7
CASDTSGSYEQYF
>TRBV24-1|TRBJ2-3
CATSDLWQSTDTQYF
>TRBV12-3/TRBV12-4|TRBJ2-1
CASQHGTRPDEQFF
>TRBV7-9|TRBJ2-3
CASSLSRGDTQYF
>TRBV24-1|TRBJ2-5
CATSDPQGPQETQYF
>TRBV27|TRBJ2-2
CASSRFAPRLASSTGELFF
>TRBV5-1|TRBJ2-2
CASSFSQGTGELFF
>TRBV25-1|TRBJ2-5
CASSEYAGRQDAQYF
>TRBV5-1|TRBJ2-1
CASSLAASGSMGSNEQFF
>TRBV24-1|TRBJ1-5
CATSDSRGQGAGQPQHF
>TRBV7-2|TRBJ2-5
CASSSRPYQETQYF
>TRBV20-1|TRBJ2-1
CSAQGGIAGVGEQFF
>TRBV6-2/TRBV6-3|TRBJ2-1
CATTDGGLAEQFF
>TRBV6-4|TRBJ1-1
CASSEEHLNTEAFF
>TRBV20-1|TRBJ1-1
CSASSGQAADEAFF
>TRBV25-1|TRBJ1-3
CASSQRAGNTIYF
>TRBV12-3/TRBV12-4|TRBJ2-6
CASSSAGEANVLTF
>TRBV28|TRBJ2-4
CASSFNIQYF
>TRBV7-9|TRBJ2-7
CASSPYRGRLYEQYF
>TRBV5-1|TRBJ1-5
CASSYSFDQPQHF
>TRBV5-1|TRBJ1-1
CASSPDRINTEAFF
>TRBV20-1|TRBJ1-1
CSARGGHVNTEAFF
>TRBV14|TRBJ2-2
CASSQDLRGPNTGELFF
>TRBV7-8|TRBJ2-1
CASSLTGATYNEQFF
>TRBV11-2|TRBJ1-1
CASSLGGQGTNTEAFF
>TRBV5-1|TRBJ2-2
CASSLAGGARNTGELFF
>TRBV5-6|TRBJ1-6
CASSLDSGAETLHF
>TRBV7-2|TRBJ2-3
CASSLATSLPGTDTQYF
>TRBV11-3|TRBJ2-5
CASSLDGQTAYQETQYF
>TRBV20-1|TRBJ2-1
CSAEKLGEQFF
>TRBV20-1|TRBJ1-1
CSARGPGAAFF
>TRBV10-3|TRBJ2-1
CAISKIRGADVNEQFF
>TRBV4-1|TRBJ2-3
CASSHHQIVWADTQYF
>TRBV6-4|TRBJ2-1
CASSQDAPSYNEQFF
>TRBV12-3/TRBV12-4|TRBJ2-3
CASSFKGTDTQYF
>TRBV11-1|TRBJ2-4
CASSLEIAGGMAKNIQYF
>TRBV24-1|TRBJ1-1
CATSDPGTGNTEAFF
>TRBV5-1|TRBJ2-5
CASSLSRQGQETQYF
>TRBV20-1|TRBJ1-5
CSAISRDANQPQHF
>TRBV3-1|TRBJ2-3
CASSPDTDTQYF
>TRBV10-3|TRBJ1-1
CAISESNPGLGDTEAFF
>TRBV5-1|TRBJ2-2
CASSLLPSGRGNTGELFF
>TRBV20-1|TRBJ1-1
CSATNANTEAFF
>TRBV19|TRBJ1-5
CASSIKQDPNQPQHF
>TRBV2|TRBJ2-1
CASGRRGGSSYNEQFF
>TRBV15|TRBJ2-3
CATSREAGRYTDTQYF
>TRBV20-1|TRBJ1-2
CSARVHRGIGYTF
>TRBV15|TRBJ2-5
CATSPNRGTPKSETQYF
>TRBV14|TRBJ2-7
CASSPRRAGEQYF
>TRBV14|TRBJ1-1
CASSLQGDGEAFF
>TRBV5-1|TRBJ1-1
CASSLMGQGLNTEAFF